This T cell receptor beta chain comes out of a study of T cell responses to AZD1222 COVID-19 vaccine (dated by TCRdb to the early 2020s). At the level of the whole study: AZD1222 recipients given second doses at about 4 weeks or at about 12 weeks were pooled, since spike-specific TCR depth and breadth were not found to differ between the two schedules. TCR sequencing covered some 250 trial participants: about 210 given two doses of AZD1222 and 26 given two doses of MenACWY control vaccine. Trial participants were enrolled into age subgroups of 18-55, 56-69 and 70-plus years, which contained 148, 28 and 57 TCR-sequenced participants, respectively.

The sample's time point label is to be understood as: baseline before first vaccination. Vaccinee samples came from UK trials COV001 and COV002, including a single-blind randomized controlled phase 2/3 trial of AZD1222 (ChAdOx1 nCoV-19) in healthy adults. For TCRbeta chain sequencing, PBMC samples from trial participants were taken at day 0 and at day 28 after the second dose. Notes on this clone: No cognate antigen has been identified for it. No per-base quality is available; no much larger clone lies one base away.

What the study reported, not specific to this receptor: Because no day 14 peak-response samples were available, repertoires were characterized only after the peak T cell response. In the small 56-69-year group, the increase in depth fell short of significance, most likely because of low power. A significant rise in spike-specific TCR breadth and depth was observed after two AZD1222 doses relative to day 0 and relative to MenACWY recipients. Vaccine-associated CD4 TCRs spanned the whole spike protein, with dominant responses in regions 160-218 and 743-854. Nearly half of unique spike-specific TCRs reportedly recognized epitopes outside regions mutated in the B.1.351 and B.1.1.7 variants. Participants were mostly white British, with more females than males. The authors suggested clonal diversity may have been underestimated. Only six AZD1222 recipients were SARS-CoV-2 seropositive at baseline, limiting conclusions about previously exposed vaccinees.

The CDR3 has 16 amino acids, counting the end cysteine and phenylalanine. Of all the DNA, just the CDR3 is kept, 48 bases in frame from base 1. The germline V gene provides CDR1 SGHTA and CDR2 FQGNSA. V drops 0 bases and J drops 0 bases, leaving 9 bases in between. The CDR3 regions of human TCRbeta chains were subjected to immunosequencing. In the authors' own workflow: Repertoire TCRs were matched against a reference library of SARS-CoV-2-specific TCRs generated with the MIRA antigen-specificity platform. Breadth meant the fraction of unique TCRs that were SARS-CoV-2-associated, whereas depth meant the fraction of total T cells that were SARS-CoV-2-associated. Using the MIRA data, every spike-specific TCR was mapped to the spike region that the TCR reacted to and assigned to either a CD4 or a CD8 class. Log10-transformed breadth and depth values were compared by one-way ANOVA with Sidak's multiple comparisons tests. TCRdb stores this immuneACCESS table with in-frame sequences only. Part of the clones is absent; in the studies checked, under half of the shortfall reflects unresolved V genes, and no reason is known for the rest. D and trimming were read from the DNA, whereas the V and J calls and clone size are those reported in that table. The sample profile shows 150,000 to 200,000 clones; around 95% of them were found once. In total, the top ten clones hold 0.64% of the sample.

Here the sequenced sample was peripheral blood, taken on day 0 of AZD1222 vaccination. The receptor was isolated from an adult in good health. Here the chain combines TRBV7-2 and TRBJ1-3; the D gene cannot be named for sure. The DNA sequence reads TGTGCCAGCAGCTTAGCGCCCTTAGACTCTGGAAACACCATATATTTT. Its protein is CASSLAPLDSGNTIYF.